The 8 T cell receptor beta chains below all came from one sample that was sequenced in a study of tumor and adjacent non-tumor tissue in lung cancer. No cell sorting was done before RNA was extracted from the tissue. The library came from three nested PCR rounds adapted from ARM-PCR protocols. One entry per CDR3 protein, called by TCRdb with MiXCR from the multiplex PCR reads. This table holds more than 85,000 distinct CDR3 sequences, under 90% found once. Sequencing input: lung tumor tissue. The receptors shown here come from a man between 65 and 85 years old with non-small cell lung cancer.

A note on this clonotype: The conserved phenylalanine or tryptophan normally closing the CDR3 is absent here, so this likely arose from a read error. The limits of the CDR3 on the DNA are not certain, so only TCRdb's listed CDR3 is given. The chain joins TRBV6-5 to TRBJ2-7. Inclusive of both ends, the CDR3 amounts to 14 amino acids. The germline CDR1 and CDR2 sequences are MNHEY and SVGAGI. This CDR3 reads CASRQLRDSYEQYL.

This chain joins TRBV5-6 and TRBJ2-5; possibly TRBD1 for D (5 bases). This CDR3 is 16 amino acids long. In germline, CDR1 is SGHDT, CDR2 YYEEEE. Trimming shortened V by 6 bases and J by 7 bases, and 25 bases separated the two germline ends. The CDR3 sequence is CASNRSITDRVGTQYF. CDR3 coding DNA: TGTGCCAGCAACCGTTCCATTACCGACAGAGTGGGGACCCAGTACTTC.

Ten or more counts support this clonotype. A much larger clone is a single base away; this may be a read error. This chain connects TRBV30 to TRBJ2-3; D remains unclear. Germline CDR1 reads GTSNPN; CDR2 reads SVGIG (reference sequence). The CDR3 totals 12 residues. CDR3 loop: CVCRFVSDTQYF. The CDR3 bases are TGTGTCTGCAGATTCGTTTCAGATACGCAGTATTTT.

Details on this clonotype: At one of its ends the junction is not consistent with the germline gene, which may arise from a read error. The CDR3 region is CVSRDGAGTDTQYF. CDR3 bases: TGTGTCAGTAGGGACGGGGCTGGCACGGATACGCAGTATTTT. The genes are TRBV6-1 and TRBJ2-3; the D call may be TRBD1 or TRBD2 (5 bases each). In germline, CDR1 is MNHNS, CDR2 SASEGT. The CDR3 runs 14 residues.

This clonotype showed up many times. In nucleotides, the CDR3 is TGTGCCAGCAGTTCCCGAGGGGGGGCCTATGAAGCTTTCTTT. It encodes CASSSRGGAYEAFF. The chain employs TRBV12-3 or TRBV12-4 and TRBJ1-1, with D perhaps TRBD1 (6 bases). Trimming took off 4 bases at V and 7 bases at J, with 16 bases between the two ends. The CDR3 contains 14 residues.

Sample share makes this clonotype medium-sized. This chain joins TRBV7-8 and TRBJ2-3, with D unresolved. The germline V gene encodes CDR1 SGHVS and CDR2 FQNEAQ. There are 16 residues in the CDR3. Trimming took off 3 bases at V and 4 bases at J, with 17 bases between the two ends. The CDR3 here is CASSFLLWGSADTQYF. As DNA, the CDR3 is TGTGCCAGCAGCTTCTTATTATGGGGAAGCGCAGATACGCAGTATTTT.

This clonotype came up once. A read error is likely, as this CDR3 ends without the conserved phenylalanine or tryptophan. This sequence joins TRBV11-2 and TRBJ2-2; maybe TRBD1 (6 bases). Germline V gene data show CDR1 as SGHAT and CDR2 as FQNNGV. The CDR3 spans 14 residues. The CDR3 DNA is TGTGTGAGCAGCCTGGACAGTCAGTCCGGGGAGCTGTTTTTA. It encodes CVSSLDSQSGELFL.

The chain recombines TRBV4-3 with TRBJ2-7; 10 bases map to TRBD2. V lost 0 bases, J lost 0 bases, and 14 bases stayed unmatched. Germline CDR1 and CDR2: LGHNA and YSLEER. This CDR3 contains 20 residues. CDR3 nucleotide sequence: TGCGCCAGCAGCCAAGAAATGAGACTAGCGGGTCCCGTCGGCTCCTACGAGCAGTACTTC. The encoded protein is CASSQEMRLAGPVGSYEQYF.